The TCR beta chain described here comes from a study of cytomegalovirus exposure and HLA in healthy donors. Study information: Early on, a data release was issued that held about 85 million unique TCRs from HLA-typed donors.

PCR employed 60 Vbeta and 13 Jbeta primers. Generated by immunoSEQ multiplex PCR, the TCRdb table keeps only in-frame clones and is missing some. This table holds around 200,000 clones, roughly 87% found once. This CDR3 is built from 15 residues. J lost 8 bases, V lost 4 bases, and 10 bases had no gene match. Germline-derived CDR1 and CDR2 are MRHNA and SNTAGT. The sample taken for sequencing was PBMCs. This TCR was sampled from a man in his forties or fifties in good health and CMV-seronegative. The genes are TRBV6-4 and TRBJ1-2; 10 bases match TRBD1. The CDR3 DNA is TGTGCCAGCAGTGCCACCGGGACAGGGGTTGCCGGCTACACCTTC. This codes for CASSATGTGVAGYTF.